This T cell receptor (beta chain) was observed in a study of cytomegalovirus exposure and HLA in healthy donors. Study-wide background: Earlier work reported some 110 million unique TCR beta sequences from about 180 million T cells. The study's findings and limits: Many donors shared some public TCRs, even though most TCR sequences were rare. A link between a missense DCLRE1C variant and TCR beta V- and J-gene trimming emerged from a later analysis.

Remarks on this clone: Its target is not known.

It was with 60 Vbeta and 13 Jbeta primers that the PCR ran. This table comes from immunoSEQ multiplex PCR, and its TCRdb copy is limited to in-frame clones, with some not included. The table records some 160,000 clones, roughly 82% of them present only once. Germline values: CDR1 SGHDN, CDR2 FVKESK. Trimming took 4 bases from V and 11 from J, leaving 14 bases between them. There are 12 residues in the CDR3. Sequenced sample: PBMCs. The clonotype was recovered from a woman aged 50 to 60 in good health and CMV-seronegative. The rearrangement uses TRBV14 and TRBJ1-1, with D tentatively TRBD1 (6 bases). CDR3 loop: CASSPLSQGAFF. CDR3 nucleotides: TGTGCCAGCAGCCCCCTCTCTCAGGGGGCTTTCTTT.